What follows is one T cell receptor (beta chain) and its context. PCR was performed a second time for roughly 7 to 11 cycles using a sample-barcoded 5' primer and a J-beta primer mix. Each CDR3 protein gets one entry after TCRdb re-called the 5' RACE reads with MiXCR. The sample carries just over 800,000 distinct CDR3 sequences, less than 80% recorded once. Trimming shortened V by 2 bases and J by 6 bases, and 11 bases separated the two germline ends. The CDR3 contains 14 residues. The data are from a study of blood T cells in healthy people across ages. The material sequenced was blood. The gene calls are TRBV12-3 or TRBV12-4 and TRBJ1-5; D is possibly TRBD1 (6 bases). The TCR comes from a man aged 25-40 years in good health. CDR3 in DNA: TGTGCCAGCAGTTTAACCAGGGGAAGTCAGCCCCAGCATTTT. It codes for CASSLTRGSQPQHF.